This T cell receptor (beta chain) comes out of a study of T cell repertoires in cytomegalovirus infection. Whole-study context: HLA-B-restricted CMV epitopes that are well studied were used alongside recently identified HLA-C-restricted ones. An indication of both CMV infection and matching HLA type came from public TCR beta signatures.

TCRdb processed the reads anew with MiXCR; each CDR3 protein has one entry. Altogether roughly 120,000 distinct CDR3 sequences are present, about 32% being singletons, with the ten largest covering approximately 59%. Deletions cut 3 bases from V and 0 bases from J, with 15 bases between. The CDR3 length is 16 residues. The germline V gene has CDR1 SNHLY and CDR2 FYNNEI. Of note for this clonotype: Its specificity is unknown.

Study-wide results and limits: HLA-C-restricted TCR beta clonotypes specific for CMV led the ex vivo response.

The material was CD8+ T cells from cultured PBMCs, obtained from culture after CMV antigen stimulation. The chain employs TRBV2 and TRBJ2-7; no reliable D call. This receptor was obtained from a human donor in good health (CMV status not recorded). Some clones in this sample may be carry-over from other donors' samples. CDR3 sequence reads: CASSEYTPESSYEQYF. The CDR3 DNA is TGTGCCAGCAGTGAGTACACTCCAGAATCCTCCTACGAGCAGTACTTC. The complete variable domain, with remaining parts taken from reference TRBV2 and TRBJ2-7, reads EPEVTQTPSHQVTQMGQEVILRCVPISNHLYFYWYRQILGQKVEFLVSFYNNEISEKSEIFDDQFSVERPDGSNFTLKIRSTKLEDSAMYFCASSEYTPESSYEQYFGPGTRLTVT.